The present TCR beta chain was sequenced within a study of PD-L1 blockade in urothelial cancer. At the level of the study: Treatment start was followed by blood analysis at 3 weeks (second dose) and again at 6 weeks.

The time point: peripheral blood 6 weeks after treatment start. All patients handed over anywhere from 1 to 8 samples, pretreatment and on-treatment. Germline V gene data show CDR1 as LNHDA and CDR2 as SQIVND (reference sequence). Trimming left V 3 bases short and J 3 bases short, with 11 bases between. The CDR3 is made up of 14 amino acids. Profiling relied on immunoSEQ multiplex PCR, and the TCRdb table lists in-frame clones only, not all of them. The sample holds tens of thousands of clones, 88% seen once. The sample consisted of PBMCs, taken around atezolizumab (anti-PD-L1) treatment. The V gene is TRBV19, the J gene TRBJ1-2; perhaps TRBD1 as D (6 bases). The receptor's source is a man in his sixties with urothelial cancer. The CDR3 loop reads CASSMRSGDYGYTF. In nucleotides, the CDR3 is TGTGCCAGTAGTATGAGGTCAGGGGACTATGGCTACACCTTC.